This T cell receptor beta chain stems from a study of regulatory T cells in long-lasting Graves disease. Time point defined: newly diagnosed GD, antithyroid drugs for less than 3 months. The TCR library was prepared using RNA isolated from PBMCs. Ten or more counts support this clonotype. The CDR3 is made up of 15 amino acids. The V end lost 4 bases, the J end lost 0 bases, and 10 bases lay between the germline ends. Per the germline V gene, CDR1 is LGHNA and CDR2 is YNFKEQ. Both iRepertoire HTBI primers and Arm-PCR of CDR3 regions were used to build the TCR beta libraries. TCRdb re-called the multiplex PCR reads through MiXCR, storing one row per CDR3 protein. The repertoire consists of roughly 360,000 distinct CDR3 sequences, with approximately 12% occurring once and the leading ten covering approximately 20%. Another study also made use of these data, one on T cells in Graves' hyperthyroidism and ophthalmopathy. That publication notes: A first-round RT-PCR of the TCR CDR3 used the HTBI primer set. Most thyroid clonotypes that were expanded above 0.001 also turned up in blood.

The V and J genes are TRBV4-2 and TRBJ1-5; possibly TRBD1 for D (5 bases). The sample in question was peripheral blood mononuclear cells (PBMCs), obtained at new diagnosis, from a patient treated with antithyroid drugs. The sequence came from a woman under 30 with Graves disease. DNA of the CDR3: TGTGCCAGCAGCCCCTGGGACGGTAGCAATCAGCCCCAGCATTTT. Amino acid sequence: CASSPWDGSNQPQHF.